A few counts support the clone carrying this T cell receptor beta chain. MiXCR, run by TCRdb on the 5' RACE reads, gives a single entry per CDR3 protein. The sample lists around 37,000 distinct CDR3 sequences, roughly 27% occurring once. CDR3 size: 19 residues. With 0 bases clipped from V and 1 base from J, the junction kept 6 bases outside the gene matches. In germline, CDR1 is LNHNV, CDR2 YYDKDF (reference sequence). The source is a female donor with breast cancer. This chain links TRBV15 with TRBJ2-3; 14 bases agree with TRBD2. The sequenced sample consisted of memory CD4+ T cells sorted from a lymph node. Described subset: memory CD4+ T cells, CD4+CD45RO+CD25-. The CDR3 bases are TGTGCCACCAGCAGAGACCTCCAGGGACTAGCGGGAGGCACAGATACGCAGTATTTT. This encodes CATSRDLQGLAGGTDTQYF. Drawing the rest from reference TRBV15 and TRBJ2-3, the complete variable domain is DAMVIQNPRYQVTQFGKPVTLSCSQTLNHNVMYWYQQKSSQAPKLLFHYYDKDFNNEADTPDNFQSRRPNTSFCFLDIRSPGLGDTAMYLCATSRDLQGLAGGTDTQYFGPGTRLTVL.